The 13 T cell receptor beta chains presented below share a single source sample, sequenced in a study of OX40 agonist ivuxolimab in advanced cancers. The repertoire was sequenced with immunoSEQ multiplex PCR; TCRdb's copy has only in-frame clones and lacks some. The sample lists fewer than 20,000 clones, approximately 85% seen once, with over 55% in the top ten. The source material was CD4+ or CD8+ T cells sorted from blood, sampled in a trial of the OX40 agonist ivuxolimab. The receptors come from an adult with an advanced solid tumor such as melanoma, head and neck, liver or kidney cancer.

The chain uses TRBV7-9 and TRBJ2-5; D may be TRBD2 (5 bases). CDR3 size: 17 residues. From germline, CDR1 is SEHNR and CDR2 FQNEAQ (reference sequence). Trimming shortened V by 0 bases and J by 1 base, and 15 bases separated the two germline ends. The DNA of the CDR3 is TGTGCCAGCAGCTTAGCATCTGGGAGAAGGCCCCAAGAGACCCAGTACTTC. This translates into CASSLASGRRPQETQYF.

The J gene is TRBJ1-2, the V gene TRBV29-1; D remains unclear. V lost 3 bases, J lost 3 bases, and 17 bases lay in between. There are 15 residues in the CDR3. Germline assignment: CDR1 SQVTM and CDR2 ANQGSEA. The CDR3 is CSVDGSPNTDYGYTF. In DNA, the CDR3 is TGCAGCGTTGATGGCTCTCCCAACACAGACTATGGCTACACCTTC. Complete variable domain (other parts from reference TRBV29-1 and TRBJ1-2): SAVISQKPSRDICQRGTSLTIQCQVDSQVTMMFWYRQQPGQSLTLIATANQGSEATYESGFVIDKFPISRPNLTFSTLTVSNMSPEDSSIYLCSVDGSPNTDYGYTFGSGTRLTVV.

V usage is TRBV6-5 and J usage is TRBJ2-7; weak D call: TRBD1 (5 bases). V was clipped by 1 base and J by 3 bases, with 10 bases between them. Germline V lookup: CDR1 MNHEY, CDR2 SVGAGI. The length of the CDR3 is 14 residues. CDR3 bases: TGTGCCAGCAGTTACTTTCCAGGGAACTACGAGCAGTACTTC. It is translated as CASSYFPGNYEQYF.

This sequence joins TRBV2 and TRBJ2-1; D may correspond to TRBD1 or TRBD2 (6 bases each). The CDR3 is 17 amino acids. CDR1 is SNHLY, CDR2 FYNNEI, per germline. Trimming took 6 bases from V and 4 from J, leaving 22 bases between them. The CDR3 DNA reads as TGTGCCAGCAGGGGGGGCCTCCGGGACTTACTTTACAATGAGCAGTTCTTC. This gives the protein CASRGGLRDLLYNEQFF.

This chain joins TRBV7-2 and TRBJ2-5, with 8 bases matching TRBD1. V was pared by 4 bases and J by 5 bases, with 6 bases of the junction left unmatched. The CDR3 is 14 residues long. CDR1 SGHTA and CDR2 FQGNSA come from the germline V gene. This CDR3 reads CASSSDREWETQYF. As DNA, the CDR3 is TGTGCCAGCAGCTCGGACAGGGAGTGGGAGACCCAGTACTTC.

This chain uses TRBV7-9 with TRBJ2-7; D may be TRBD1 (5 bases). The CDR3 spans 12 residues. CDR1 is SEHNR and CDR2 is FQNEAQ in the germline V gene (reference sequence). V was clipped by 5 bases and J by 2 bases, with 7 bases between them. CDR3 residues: CASSQGTYEQYF. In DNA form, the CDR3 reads TGTGCCAGCAGCCAGGGAACCTACGAGCAGTACTTC.

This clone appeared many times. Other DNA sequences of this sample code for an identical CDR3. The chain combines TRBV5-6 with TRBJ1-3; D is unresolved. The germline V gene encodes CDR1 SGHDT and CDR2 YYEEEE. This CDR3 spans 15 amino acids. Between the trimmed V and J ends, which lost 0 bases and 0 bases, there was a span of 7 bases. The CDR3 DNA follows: TGTGCCAGCAGCTTGGCGGGAGTCTCTGGAAACACCATATATTTT. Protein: CASSLAGVSGNTIYF.

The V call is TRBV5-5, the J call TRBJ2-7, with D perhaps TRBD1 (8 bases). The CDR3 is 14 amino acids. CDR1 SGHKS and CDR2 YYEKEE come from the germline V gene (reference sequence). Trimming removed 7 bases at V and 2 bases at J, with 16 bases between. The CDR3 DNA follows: TGTGCCAGCTTAAGGACAGGGACTACCTACGAGCAGTACTTC. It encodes CASLRTGTTYEQYF. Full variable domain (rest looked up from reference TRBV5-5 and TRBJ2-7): DAGVTQSPTHLIKTRGQQVTLRCSPISGHKSVSWYQQVLGQGPQFIFQYYEKEERGRGNFPDRFSARQFPNYSSELNVNALLLGDSALYLCASLRTGTTYEQYFGPGTRLTVT.

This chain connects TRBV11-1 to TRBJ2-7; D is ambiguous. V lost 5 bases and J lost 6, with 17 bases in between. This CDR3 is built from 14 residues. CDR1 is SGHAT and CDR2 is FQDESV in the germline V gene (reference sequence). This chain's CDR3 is CASSRTGSRSEQYF. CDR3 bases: TGTGCCAGCAGCCGAACCGGTTCAAGGAGCGAGCAGTACTTC.

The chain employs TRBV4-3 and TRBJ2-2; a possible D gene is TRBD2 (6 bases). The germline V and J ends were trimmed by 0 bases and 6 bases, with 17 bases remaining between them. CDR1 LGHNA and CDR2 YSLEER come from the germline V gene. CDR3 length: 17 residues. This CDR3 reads CASSQEWGGNGAGELFF. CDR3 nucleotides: TGCGCCAGCAGCCAAGAATGGGGCGGGAATGGGGCCGGGGAGCTGTTTTTT.

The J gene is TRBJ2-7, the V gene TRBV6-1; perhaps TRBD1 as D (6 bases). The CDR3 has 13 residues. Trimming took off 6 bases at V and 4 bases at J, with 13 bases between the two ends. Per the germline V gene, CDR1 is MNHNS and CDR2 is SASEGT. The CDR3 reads CASSVPGEYEQYF. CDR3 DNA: TGTGCCAGCAGCGTGCCAGGGGAGTACGAGCAGTACTTC.

CDR3 bases: TGTGCCAGCAGTCCCCGGGGCGGGAGTGATACGCAGTATTTT. Translation: CASSPRGGSDTQYF. The chain couples TRBV27 to TRBJ2-3, with 7 bases that match TRBD2. Trimming at V came to 5 bases and at J to 6 bases, leaving 8 bases not matched to a gene. The length of the CDR3 is 14 residues. In germline, CDR1 is MNHEY, CDR2 SMNVEV (reference sequence).

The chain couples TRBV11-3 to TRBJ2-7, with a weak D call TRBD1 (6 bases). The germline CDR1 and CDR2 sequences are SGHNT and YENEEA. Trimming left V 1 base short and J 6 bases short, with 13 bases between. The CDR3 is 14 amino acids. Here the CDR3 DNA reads TGTGCCAGCAGCTTAGGAATGGGGGCCGGCGAGCAGTACTTC. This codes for CASSLGMGAGEQYF.